Listed below are T cell receptor beta chains from one sample, sequenced in a study of blood T cell repertoires in COVID-19. Assay used: immunoSEQ multiplex PCR; TCRdb lists only in-frame clones, some missing. In the table there are some 100,000 clones, 91% of which are singletons. The material sequenced was peripheral blood. The receptor set was obtained from a man aged 55-75 years with acute or convalescent COVID-19. The conserved cysteine and the conserved F or W are not part of the CDR3 here. Each record gives: V gene, J gene, CDR3 protein.

TRBV19	TRBJ1-1	ASSITTANTEAF
TRBV7-8	TRBJ1-2	ASSLAGGALGYGYT
TRBV7-3	TRBJ2-1	ASRMGGSYNEQF
TRBV5-1	TRBJ1-2	ASSLDRAYGYT
TRBV19	TRBJ1-1	ASSMRRNTEAF
TRBV19	TRBJ2-1	ASSIGQSNEQF
TRBV6-1	TRBJ2-5	ASSEVFSLTGSQETQY
TRBV9	TRBJ2-1	ASSVETGASNEQF
TRBV3-1/TRBV3-2	TRBJ2-2	ASSQISSNTGELF
TRBV2	TRBJ1-1	ASARGSNTEAF
TRBV2	TRBJ2-1	ASRVRGAYNEQF
TRBV14	TRBJ1-2	ASSQNRGQGTTQD
TRBV10-2	TRBJ1-2	ASQAGGYGYT
TRBV3-1/TRBV3-2	TRBJ2-2	ASRSGTGTGELF
TRBV27	TRBJ1-1	ASSIKTGLNTEAF
TRBV30	TRBJ1-5	AWSVGTGNQPQH
TRBV7-2	TRBJ2-4	ASSPFDRGKNIQY
TRBV27	TRBJ1-2	ASSEGVRGGYT
TRBV7-9	TRBJ2-5	ASSSSAAGVGETQY
TRBV6-5	TRBJ1-5	ASSTQGAVQPQH
TRBV9	TRBJ2-3	ASSVGGSSYTQY
TRBV24-1	TRBJ1-2	ATSDDRTHYGYT
TRBV9	TRBJ2-7	ASSVDQGSNEQY
TRBV30	TRBJ2-3	AVDRGPDTQY
TRBV29-1	TRBJ2-1	SVPGLARHEQF
TRBV6-5	TRBJ1-2	ASRNPGVGGYT
TRBV19	TRBJ2-1	ASSSRARAGRNLGQF
TRBV6-1	TRBJ2-3	ASSDNFGLATDTQY
TRBV29-1	TRBJ2-1	SVEEKGSYNEQF
TRBV9	TRBJ2-3	ASSQGQAGGSTDTQY
TRBV9	TRBJ2-1	ASSVASEKAGAHNEQF
TRBV30	TRBJ2-1	AWGGRGYNEQF
TRBV14	TRBJ2-7	ASSQAYEQY
TRBV7-9	TRBJ1-2	ASSLQGGYGYT
TRBV7-9	TRBJ2-2	ASSLSLLGGLF
TRBV5-1	TRBJ2-2	ASSWDRLDSTETNTGELF
TRBV5-1	TRBJ1-2	ASSLQPGDLYGYT